One and the same sample provided the 9 T cell receptor beta chains below, sequenced in a study of cytomegalovirus exposure and HLA in healthy donors. It was with 60 Vbeta and 13 Jbeta primers that the PCR ran. TCRdb keeps only in-frame clones here, not all; method: immunoSEQ multiplex PCR. The sample includes 130,000 or so clones, 75% to 85% of them seen just once. The sample was PBMCs. These TCRs come from a woman aged 18 to 35 in good health and CMV-seropositive.

This chain connects TRBV27 to TRBJ2-1; TRBD2 matches at 8 bases. J gave up 12 bases and V 11 bases, and 12 bases lay outside the gene matches. The CDR3 consists of 12 residues. Germline CDR1 is MNHEY and CDR2 is SMNVEV (reference sequence). The DNA of the CDR3 is TGTGCCTCCCGGGGGGGCCGCTGGCTGCAGTTCTTC. Its translation is CASRGGRWLQFF.

With regard to this clone: A read error may account for a junction end that differs from germline. V gene TRBV7-9 combines with J gene TRBJ1-4; the D gene is possibly TRBD1 (5 bases). The CDR3 is 14 amino acids. The V gene's germline CDR1 is SEHNR and CDR2 FQNEAQ (reference sequence). The CDR3 protein is CSSSPSGVNEKLFF. The CDR3 DNA sequence: TGTTCCAGCAGCCCGTCGGGGGTGAATGAAAAACTGTTTTTT. Full variable domain (rest looked up from reference TRBV7-9 and TRBJ1-4): DTGVSQNPRHKITKRGQNVTFRCDPISEHNRLYWYRQTLGQGPEFLTYFQNEAQLEKSRLLSDRFSAERPKGSFSTLEIQRTEQGDSAMYLCSSSPSGVNEKLFFGSGTQLSVL.

The chain has TRBV27 and TRBJ2-5; TRBD2 matches at 10 bases. The V and J ends lost 8 bases and 1 base, in that order; junction bases with no gene match: 10. The CDR3 is 16 amino acids. Per the germline V gene, CDR1 is MNHEY and CDR2 is SMNVEV (reference sequence). CDR3 in amino acids: CASPGGSGGTQETQYF. In DNA form, the CDR3 reads TGTGCCAGCCCCGGTGGTAGCGGGGGGACCCAAGAGACCCAGTACTTC.

This clone was seen more than once but under ten times. The rearrangement links TRBV5-8 to TRBJ2-1; tentative D call: TRBD1 (6 bases). This CDR3 has 16 amino acids. Trimming pared 7 bases from V and 6 bases from J, leaving 23 bases between. Per the germline V gene, CDR1 is SGHTS and CDR2 is YDEGEE. The CDR3 DNA sequence: TGTGCCAGCTGCCTATGGGGGCAGGGCTGGTTCAATGAGCAGTTCTTC. As protein: CASCLWGQGWFNEQFF.

V gene TRBV7-9 combines with J gene TRBJ2-7; 7 nucleotides match TRBD2. In germline, CDR1 is SEHNR, CDR2 FQNEAQ (reference sequence). Trimming cost V 4 bases and J 2 bases; bases outside gene matches: 8. The CDR3 extends over 15 amino acids. The CDR3 spells CASSSGLGWAYEQYF. The CDR3 nucleotides read TGTGCCAGCAGCTCAGGACTAGGATGGGCCTACGAGCAGTACTTC.

The V call is TRBV6-1, the J call TRBJ2-3; 12 bases are shared with TRBD2. The CDR3 loop spans 15 amino acids. Germline CDR1 reads MNHNS; CDR2 reads SASEGT. The V gene end was trimmed by 7 bases and the J gene end by 2 bases; junction bases not matched to a gene: 4. The CDR3: CASKLAGGVTDTQYF. The CDR3, as DNA: TGTGCCAGCAAACTAGCGGGGGGCGTCACAGATACGCAGTATTTT.

V is TRBV5-4 and J is TRBJ2-1, with D possibly being TRBD2 (5 bases). CDR1 SGHNT and CDR2 YYREEE come from the germline V gene (reference sequence). The CDR3 extends over 14 amino acids. The V gene lost 4 bases and the J gene lost 3 bases, with 11 bases spanning the gap. The CDR3 DNA is TGTGCCAGCAGCCTGGTGGGGAGCTACAATGAGCAGTTCTTC. Amino acid sequence: CASSLVGSYNEQFF.

The CDR3 region is CASKGLGGHSGANVLTF. The CDR3 nucleotides read TGTGCCAGCAAGGGCCTCGGGGGGCACTCTGGGGCCAACGTCCTGACTTTC. The rearrangement joins TRBV27 to TRBJ2-6; D is possibly TRBD2 (7 bases). V lost 7 bases, J lost 0 bases, and 16 bases lay in between. The CDR3 is made up of 17 amino acids. CDR1 is MNHEY and CDR2 is SMNVEV in the germline V gene (reference sequence).

This clone has only one observation. As DNA, the CDR3 is TGTGCCACACGGGACAGTCGCACCGGGGAGCTGTTTTTT. Encoded protein: CATRDSRTGELFF. The chain recombines TRBV6-5 with TRBJ2-2; the match to TRBD1 covers 7 bases. CDR1 is MNHEY and CDR2 is SVGAGI in the germline V gene. V lost 10 bases and J lost 4; bases outside the gene matches: 6. The CDR3 contains 13 residues.